Sequencing of this TCR beta chain was carried out in a study of T cells in Graves' hyperthyroidism and ophthalmopathy. This clonotype has at least ten counts. The CDR3 sequence is 14 residues long. Trimming removed 1 base at V and 1 base at J, with 7 bases between. In germline, CDR1 is MNHEY, CDR2 SVGAGI. RNA transcripts gave rise to amplified TCR beta CDR3 regions. TCR CDR3 underwent first-round RT-PCR with the HTBI primer set. TCRdb re-called the multiplex PCR reads with MiXCR, one entry per CDR3 protein. The table records under 550,000 distinct CDR3 sequences, about 13% of them present only once. Material: blood. V is TRBV6-5 and J is TRBJ1-1, with D unresolved. This TCR was sampled from a woman under 30 with Graves' hyperthyroidism. This CDR3 is CASSYYRSNTEAFF. The CDR3 DNA follows: TGTGCCAGCAGTTACTATAGGTCGAACACTGAAGCTTTCTTT.